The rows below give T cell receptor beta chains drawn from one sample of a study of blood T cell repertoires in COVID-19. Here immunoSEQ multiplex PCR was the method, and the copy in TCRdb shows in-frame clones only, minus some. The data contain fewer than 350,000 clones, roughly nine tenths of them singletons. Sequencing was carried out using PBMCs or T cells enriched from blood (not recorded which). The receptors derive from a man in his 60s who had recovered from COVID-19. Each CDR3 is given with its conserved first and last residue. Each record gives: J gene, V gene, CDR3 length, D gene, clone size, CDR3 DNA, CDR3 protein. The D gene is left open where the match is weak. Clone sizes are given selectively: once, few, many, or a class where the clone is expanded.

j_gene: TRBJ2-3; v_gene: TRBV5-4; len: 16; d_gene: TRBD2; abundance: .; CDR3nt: TGTGCCAGCAGCTTGGTGGCGGGAGGGCCACCAGATACGCAGTATTTT; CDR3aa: CASSLVAGGPPDTQYF
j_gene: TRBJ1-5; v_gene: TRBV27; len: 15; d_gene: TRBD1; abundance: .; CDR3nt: TGTGCCAGCAGTACCGTGACAGGGGGCAATCAGCCCCAGCATTTT; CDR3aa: CASSTVTGGNQPQHF
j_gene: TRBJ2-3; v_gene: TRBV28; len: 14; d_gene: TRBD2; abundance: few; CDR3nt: TGTGCCAGCAGTTTCGGGGGAGGGACAGATACGCAGTATTTT; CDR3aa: CASSFGGGTDTQYF
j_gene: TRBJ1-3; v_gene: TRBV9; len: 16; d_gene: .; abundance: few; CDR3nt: TGTGCCAGCAGCCCCCAAGGAACAGCCTCTGGAAACACCATATATTTT; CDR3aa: CASSPQGTASGNTIYF
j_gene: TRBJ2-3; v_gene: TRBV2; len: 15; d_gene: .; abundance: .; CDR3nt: TGTGCCAGCAGTGAGGTACTAGCTTTGACAGATACGCAGTATTTT; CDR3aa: CASSEVLALTDTQYF
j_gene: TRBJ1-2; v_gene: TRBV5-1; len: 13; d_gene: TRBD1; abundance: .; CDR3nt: TGCGCCAGCAGTTCCGGGACAGGGAATGGCTACACCTTC; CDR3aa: CASSSGTGNGYTF
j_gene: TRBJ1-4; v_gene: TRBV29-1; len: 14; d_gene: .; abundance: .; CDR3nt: TGCAGCGTCCAAAACACGGGGAGAGGGGAAAAACTGTTTTTT; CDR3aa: CSVQNTGRGEKLFF
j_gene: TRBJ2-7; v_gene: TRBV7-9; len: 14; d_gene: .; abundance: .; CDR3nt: TGTGCCAGCAGCTTCTCGGGAGTGGACTACGAGCAGTACTTC; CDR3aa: CASSFSGVDYEQYF
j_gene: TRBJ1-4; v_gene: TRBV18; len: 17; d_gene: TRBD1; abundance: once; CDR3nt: TGTGCCAGCTCACCACTGGGACAGGGGGCATCTAATGAAAAACTGTTTTTT; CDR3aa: CASSPLGQGASNEKLFF
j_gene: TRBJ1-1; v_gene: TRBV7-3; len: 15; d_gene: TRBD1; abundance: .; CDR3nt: TGTGCCAGCAGCTTAAACGAGGGGGCGGGCACTGAAGCTTTCTTT; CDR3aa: CASSLNEGAGTEAFF
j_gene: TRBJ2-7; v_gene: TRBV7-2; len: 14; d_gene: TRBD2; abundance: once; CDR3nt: TGTGCCAGCAGCTATAGCGGGAGCACCTACGAGCAGTACTTC; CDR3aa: CASSYSGSTYEQYF
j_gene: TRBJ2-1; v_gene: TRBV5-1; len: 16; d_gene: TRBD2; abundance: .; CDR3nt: TGCGCCAGCAGCTTGGCCCCTAGCGGGAGGGCCCCTGAGCAGTTCTTC; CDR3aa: CASSLAPSGRAPEQFF
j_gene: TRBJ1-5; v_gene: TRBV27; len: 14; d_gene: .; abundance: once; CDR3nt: TGTGCCAGCAGTTTTAGGGGGTCAGGTCAGCCCCAGCATTTT; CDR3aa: CASSFRGSGQPQHF
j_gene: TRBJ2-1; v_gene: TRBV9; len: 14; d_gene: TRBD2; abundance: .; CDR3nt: TGTGCCAGCAGCGTAAGCGGGAACTACAATGAGCAGTTCTTC; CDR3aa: CASSVSGNYNEQFF
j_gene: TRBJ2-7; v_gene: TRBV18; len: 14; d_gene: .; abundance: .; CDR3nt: TGTGCCAGCTCACCCCGGGACTTAGGGGACGAGCAGTACTTC; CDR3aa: CASSPRDLGDEQYF
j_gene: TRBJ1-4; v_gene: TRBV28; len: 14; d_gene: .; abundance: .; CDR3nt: TGTGCCAGCAGTTTTCTGACAGGCGATGAAAAACTGTTTTTT; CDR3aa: CASSFLTGDEKLFF
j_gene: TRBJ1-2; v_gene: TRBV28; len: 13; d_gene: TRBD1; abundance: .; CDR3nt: TGTGCCAGCAGGACGACAGGGAGTGATGGCTACACCTTC; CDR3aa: CASRTTGSDGYTF
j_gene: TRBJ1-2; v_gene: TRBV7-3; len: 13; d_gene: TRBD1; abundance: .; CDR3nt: TGTGCCAGCAGCTCCCCGGACAGGGCTGGCTACACCTTC; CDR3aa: CASSSPDRAGYTF
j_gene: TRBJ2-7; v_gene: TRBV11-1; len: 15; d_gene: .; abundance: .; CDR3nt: TGTGCCAGCAGCTTAGCCGGGACACACTCCTACGAGCAGTACTTC; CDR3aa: CASSLAGTHSYEQYF
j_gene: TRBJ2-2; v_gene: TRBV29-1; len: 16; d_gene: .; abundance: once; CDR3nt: TGCAGCGTTGGTTCGGGTAATCTAGTTGGGACCGGGGAGCTGTTTTTT; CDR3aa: CSVGSGNLVGTGELFF
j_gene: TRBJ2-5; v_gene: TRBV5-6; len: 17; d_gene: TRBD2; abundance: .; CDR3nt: TGTGCCAGCAGCTTGGGGACTAGCGGGAGCTCTAGAGAGACCCAGTACTTC; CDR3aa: CASSLGTSGSSRETQYF
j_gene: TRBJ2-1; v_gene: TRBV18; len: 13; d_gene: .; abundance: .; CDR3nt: TGTGCCAGCTCACCGCAGGGATACAATGAGCAGTTCTTC; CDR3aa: CASSPQGYNEQFF
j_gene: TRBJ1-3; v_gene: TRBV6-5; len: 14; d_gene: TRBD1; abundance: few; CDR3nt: TGTGCCAGCAGGCAGGGGGCGTGGGGAAACACCATATATTTT; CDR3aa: CASRQGAWGNTIYF
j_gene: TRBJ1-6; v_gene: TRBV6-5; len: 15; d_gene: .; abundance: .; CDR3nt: TGTGCCAGCAGACCACAGGGAATGCATAATTCACCCCTCCACTTT; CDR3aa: CASRPQGMHNSPLHF
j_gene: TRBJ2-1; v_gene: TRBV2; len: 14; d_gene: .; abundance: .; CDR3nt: TGTGCCAGCAGCCGGGAGACACGATACAATGAGCAGTTCTTC; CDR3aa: CASSRETRYNEQFF
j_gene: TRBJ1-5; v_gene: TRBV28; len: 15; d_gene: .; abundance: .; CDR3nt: TGTGCCAGCAGTTTGCAAGGGGCGCTCGTTCAGCCCCAGCATTTT; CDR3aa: CASSLQGALVQPQHF
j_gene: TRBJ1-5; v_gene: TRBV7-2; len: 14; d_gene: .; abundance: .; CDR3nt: TGTGCCAGCAGCCAAATGTCTAGCAATCAGCCCCAGCATTTT; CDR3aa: CASSQMSSNQPQHF
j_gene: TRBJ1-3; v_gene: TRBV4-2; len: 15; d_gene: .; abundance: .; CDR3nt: TGTGCCAGCAGCCAAGATCGGTTGTCCGGAAACACCATATATTTT; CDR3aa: CASSQDRLSGNTIYF
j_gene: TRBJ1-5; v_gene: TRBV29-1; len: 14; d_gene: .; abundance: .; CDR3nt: TGCAGCGTGAACCAGGGGAATGGGAATCAGCCCCAGCATTTT; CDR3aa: CSVNQGNGNQPQHF
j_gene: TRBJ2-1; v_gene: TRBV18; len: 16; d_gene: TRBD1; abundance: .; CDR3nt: TGTGCCAGCTCACCATTTTCAGGGGGCTCCTACAATGAGCAGTTCTTC; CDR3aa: CASSPFSGGSYNEQFF
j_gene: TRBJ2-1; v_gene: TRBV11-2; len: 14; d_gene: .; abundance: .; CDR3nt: TGTGCCAGCAGCTTAGGTCTGGCTTACAATGAGCAGTTCTTC; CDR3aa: CASSLGLAYNEQFF
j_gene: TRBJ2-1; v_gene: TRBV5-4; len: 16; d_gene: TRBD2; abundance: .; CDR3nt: TGTGCCAGCAGCTTGGCCCCAGCGGGAGGCGGCAATGAGCAGTTCTTC; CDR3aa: CASSLAPAGGGNEQFF
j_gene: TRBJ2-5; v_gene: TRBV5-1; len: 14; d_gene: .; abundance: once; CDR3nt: TGCGCCAGCAGCCCGCGCCCCGACCAAGAGACCCAGTACTTC; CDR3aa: CASSPRPDQETQYF
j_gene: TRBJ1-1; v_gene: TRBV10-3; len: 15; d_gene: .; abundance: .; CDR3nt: TGTGCCATCAGTGAGTCGGGGGGACGGTACACTGAAGCTTTCTTT; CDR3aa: CAISESGGRYTEAFF
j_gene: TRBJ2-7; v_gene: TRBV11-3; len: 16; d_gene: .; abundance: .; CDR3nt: TGTGCCAGCAGCTACAGCTCTACAGGCCCTGAGGACGAGCAGTACTTC; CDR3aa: CASSYSSTGPEDEQYF
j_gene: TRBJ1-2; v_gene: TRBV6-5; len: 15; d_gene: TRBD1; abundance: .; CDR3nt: TGTGCCAGCAGTTACTCGGGACAGGGTGATAATGGCTACACCTTC; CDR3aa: CASSYSGQGDNGYTF
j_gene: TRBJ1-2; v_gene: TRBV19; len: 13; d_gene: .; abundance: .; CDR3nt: TGTGCCAGTACTTGGGCAGGGAACTATGGCTACACCTTC; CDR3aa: CASTWAGNYGYTF
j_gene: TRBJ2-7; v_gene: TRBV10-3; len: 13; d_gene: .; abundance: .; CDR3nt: TGTGCCATCAAGGGAGCCAGCTCCTACGAGCAGTACTTC; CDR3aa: CAIKGASSYEQYF
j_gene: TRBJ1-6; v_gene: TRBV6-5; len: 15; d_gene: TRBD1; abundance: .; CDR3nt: TGTGCCAGCAGCCGGTCCAGACAGGGGAATTCACCCCTCCACTTT; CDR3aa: CASSRSRQGNSPLHF
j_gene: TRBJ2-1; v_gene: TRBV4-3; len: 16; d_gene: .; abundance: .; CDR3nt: TGCGCCAGCAGCCAAGATAGGGCAGGGCCCTACAATGAGCAGTTCTTC; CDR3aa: CASSQDRAGPYNEQFF
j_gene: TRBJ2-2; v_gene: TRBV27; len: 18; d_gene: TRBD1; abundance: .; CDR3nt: TGTGCCAGCAGTTTATTAGACAGGGGGCGATTGGACACCGGGGAGCTGTTTTTT; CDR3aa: CASSLLDRGRLDTGELFF
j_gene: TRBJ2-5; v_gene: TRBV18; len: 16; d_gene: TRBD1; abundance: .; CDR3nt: TGTGCCAGCTCACCACCGGGACAGGGGCGGAGGGAGACCCAGTACTTC; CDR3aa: CASSPPGQGRRETQYF
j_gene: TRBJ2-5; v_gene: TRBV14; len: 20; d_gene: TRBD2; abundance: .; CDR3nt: TGTGCCAGCAGCCAAGAATCTGTTGGACTAGCGGGCCCCAATGGGGAGACCCAGTACTTC; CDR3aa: CASSQESVGLAGPNGETQYF
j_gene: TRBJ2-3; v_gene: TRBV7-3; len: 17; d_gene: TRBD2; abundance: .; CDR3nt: TGTGCCAGCAGCTTAAGAGCGGGAGAGGTCTGGACAGATACGCAGTATTTT; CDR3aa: CASSLRAGEVWTDTQYF
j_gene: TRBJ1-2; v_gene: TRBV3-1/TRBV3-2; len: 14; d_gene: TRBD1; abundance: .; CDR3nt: TGTGCCAGCAGCCAGGAACAGGGGGTACAGGGCTACACCTTC; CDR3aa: CASSQEQGVQGYTF
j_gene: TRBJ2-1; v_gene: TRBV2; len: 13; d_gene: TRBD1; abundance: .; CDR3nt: TGTGCCAGCAGTCGACAGGGCCGTAGGGAGCAGTTCTTC; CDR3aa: CASSRQGRREQFF
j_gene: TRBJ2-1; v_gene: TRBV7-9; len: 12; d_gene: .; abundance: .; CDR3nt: TGTGCCAGCAGCTTAATATCGAATGAGCAGTTCTTC; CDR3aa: CASSLISNEQFF
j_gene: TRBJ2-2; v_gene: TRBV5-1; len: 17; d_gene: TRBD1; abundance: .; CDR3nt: TGCGCCAGCAGCTCACGGACAGGCGCCGGCGGGACCGGGGAGCTGTTTTTT; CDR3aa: CASSSRTGAGGTGELFF
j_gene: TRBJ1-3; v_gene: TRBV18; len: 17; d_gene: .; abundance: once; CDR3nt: TGTGCCAGCTCACCAAGTAGGACAAGGACGACTGGAAACACCATATATTTT; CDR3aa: CASSPSRTRTTGNTIYF
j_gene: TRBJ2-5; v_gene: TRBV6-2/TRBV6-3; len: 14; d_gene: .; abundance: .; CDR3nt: TGTGCCAGCAGTTACTGGTTCGAGGGAGAGACCCAGTACTTC; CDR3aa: CASSYWFEGETQYF
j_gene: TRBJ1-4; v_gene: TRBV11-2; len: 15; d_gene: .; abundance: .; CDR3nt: TGTGCCAGCAGCCGAGTAAGGGGAATTATGGAAAAACTGTTTTTT; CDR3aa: CASSRVRGIMEKLFF
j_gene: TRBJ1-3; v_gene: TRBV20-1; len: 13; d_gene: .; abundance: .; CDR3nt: TGCAGTGCTATTGAGAGCTCTGGAAACACCATATATTTT; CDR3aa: CSAIESSGNTIYF
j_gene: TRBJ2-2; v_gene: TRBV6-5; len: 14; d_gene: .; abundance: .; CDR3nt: TGTGCCAGCAGAAGTGTTACAGGAGCCGGGGAGCTGTTTTTT; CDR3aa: CASRSVTGAGELFF
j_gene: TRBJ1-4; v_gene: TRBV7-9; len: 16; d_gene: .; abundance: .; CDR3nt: TGTGCCAGCAGCCCAATGTTGACAGCAACTAATGAAAAACTGTTTTTT; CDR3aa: CASSPMLTATNEKLFF
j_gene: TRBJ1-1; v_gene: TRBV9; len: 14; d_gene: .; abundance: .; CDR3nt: TGTGCCAGCAGCGTAGAGGGGGGGTACACTGAAGCTTTCTTT; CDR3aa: CASSVEGGYTEAFF
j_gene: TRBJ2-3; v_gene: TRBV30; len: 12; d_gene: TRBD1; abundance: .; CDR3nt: TGTGCCTGGACGACAGGGCCAGATACGCAGTATTTT; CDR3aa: CAWTTGPDTQYF
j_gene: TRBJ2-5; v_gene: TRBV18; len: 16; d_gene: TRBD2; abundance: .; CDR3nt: TGTGCCAGCTCTCTCTCAGCGGGAGGGGGCCAAGAGACCCAGTACTTC; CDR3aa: CASSLSAGGGQETQYF
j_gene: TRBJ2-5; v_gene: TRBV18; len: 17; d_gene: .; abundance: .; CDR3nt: TGTGCCAGCTCACCAGGCCGGGGGAGGCAGAACCAAGAGACCCAGTACTTC; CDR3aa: CASSPGRGRQNQETQYF
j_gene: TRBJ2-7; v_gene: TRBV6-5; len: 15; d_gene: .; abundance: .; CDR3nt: TGTGCCAGCAGGGGGGGACAGCTGGGGCCCTACGAGCAGTACTTC; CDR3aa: CASRGGQLGPYEQYF
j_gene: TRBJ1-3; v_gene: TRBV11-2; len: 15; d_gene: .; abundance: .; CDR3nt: TGTGCCAGCAGCTCCCAGCCCGGAGCGGGAAACACCATATATTTT; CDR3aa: CASSSQPGAGNTIYF